These 14 T cell receptor beta chains originate from one sample sequenced in a study of OX40 agonist ivuxolimab in advanced cancers. Only in-frame clones appear in the TCRdb table, and some are missing; sequencing was by immunoSEQ multiplex PCR. Here the sample spans over 80,000 clones, about four fifths being singletons. The material sequenced was CD4+ or CD8+ T cells sorted from blood, taken in a trial of the OX40 agonist ivuxolimab. The receptors were sampled from an adult with an advanced solid tumor such as melanoma, head and neck, liver or kidney cancer.

Many counts were recorded for this clone. The gene calls are TRBV2 and TRBJ1-5; D remains unclear. V lost 6 bases and J lost 0, with 3 bases in between. CDR1 is SNHLY, CDR2 FYNNEI, per germline. CDR3 length: 12 amino acids. The CDR3 reads CASRDSNQPQHF. For the CDR3, the DNA is TGTGCCAGCAGGGATAGCAATCAGCCCCAGCATTTT.

This sequence joins TRBV7-2 and TRBJ2-1; TRBD2 is a possible D gene (6 bases). V was shortened by 5 bases and J by 4 bases, with 15 bases between the two germline ends. Germline-derived CDR1 and CDR2 are SGHTA and FQGNSA. This CDR3 spans 15 amino acids. CDR3 protein: CASSTAGSVYNEQFF. The CDR3 DNA sequence: TGTGCCAGCAGCACCGCGGGGAGCGTTTACAATGAGCAGTTCTTC.

This sequence joins TRBV14 and TRBJ2-7; no clear D. Between the trimmed V and J ends, which lost 4 bases and 2 bases, there was a span of 9 bases. CDR3 length equals 13 residues. Germline loops: CDR1 SGHDN, CDR2 FVKESK. The CDR3 reads CASSPRSAYEQYF. In DNA, the CDR3 is TGTGCCAGCAGCCCCCGTTCAGCCTACGAGCAGTACTTC.

The rearrangement joins TRBV7-2 to TRBJ2-3; 7 bases map to TRBD2. V lost 3 bases to trimming and J lost 4 bases; unmatched junction nucleotides: 10. This CDR3 comprises 16 residues. Germline V gene lookup returns CDR1 SGHTA and CDR2 FQGNSA. The CDR3 protein is CASSFLSGGRADTQYF. The CDR3 DNA sequence: TGTGCCAGCAGCTTCTTATCCGGGGGGAGGGCAGATACGCAGTATTTT.

This clone was seen a single time. V gene TRBV10-3 combines with J gene TRBJ1-4; D gene uncertain. V was cut by 6 bases and J by 0 bases, with 14 bases left in between. The CDR3 sequence is 16 residues long. Germline values: CDR1 ENHRY, CDR2 SYGVKD. In nucleotides, the CDR3 is TGTGCCATCAGCCCCACTTCCTCTGCAACTAATGAAAAACTGTTTTTT. As protein: CAISPTSSATNEKLFF.

This chain uses TRBV2 with TRBJ2-7; the match to TRBD2 covers 7 bases. CDR1 is SNHLY, CDR2 FYNNEI, per germline. CDR3 length: 14 residues. V was clipped by 10 bases and J by 0 bases; unmatched bases: 9. CDR3: CATGGKGLSYEQYF. CDR3 sequence (DNA): TGTGCCACCGGGGGGAAGGGGCTCTCCTACGAGCAGTACTTC.

This clone was seen once. This chain connects TRBV4-3 to TRBJ1-5; 9 bases agree with TRBD1. V shed 3 bases, J shed 8 bases, and the junction held 8 bases outside the gene matches. CDR3 length equals 15 residues. CDR1 LGHNA and CDR2 YSLEER come from the germline V gene. The CDR3 DNA is TGCGCCAGCAGCCATGGTACAGGGGGCGCGGAGCCCCAGCATTTT. Protein: CASSHGTGGAEPQHF.

The V call is TRBV19, the J call TRBJ1-5; tentatively, D is TRBD1 (5 bases). Germline CDR1 LNHDA, CDR2 SQIVND (reference sequence). Trimming pared 8 bases from V and 9 bases from J, leaving 20 bases between. The CDR3 runs 14 residues. In DNA, the CDR3 is TGTGCCAGTGCGAACCAACAGGTCCCGGCGCCCCAGCATTTT. Translating gives CASANQQVPAPQHF.

The chain joins TRBV5-8 to TRBJ2-7; 11 bases are a match to TRBD2. This CDR3 region has 15 residues. From germline, CDR1 is SGHTS and CDR2 YDEGEE. V lost 0 bases and J lost 4; bases outside the gene matches: 3. The CDR3 region has the DNA TGTGCCAGCAGCTTGGGGGGACTAGCGGTTTACGAGCAGTACTTC. Translating it yields CASSLGGLAVYEQYF.

This chain joins TRBV7-2 and TRBJ2-3; the match to TRBD2 covers 13 bases. CDR3 length: 15 amino acids. The J segment lost 7 bases and the V segment lost 5 bases, leaving 6 bases of the junction unmatched. The germline CDR1 and CDR2 sequences are SGHTA and FQGNSA. The DNA of the CDR3 is TGTGCCAGCAGCCCGACTAGCGGGGGGCCATATACGCAGTATTTT. As protein: CASSPTSGGPYTQYF.

This chain connects TRBV9 to TRBJ2-6; D is ambiguous. The CDR3 is 15 residues long. Trimming removed 4 bases from V and 0 bases from J, with 8 bases in between. Germline CDR1 reads SGDLS; CDR2 reads YYNGEE. The CDR3 coding sequence is TGTGCCAGCAGCCTGCGTAGCTCTGGGGCCAACGTCCTGACTTTC. It codes for CASSLRSSGANVLTF. Full variable domain (rest looked up from reference TRBV9 and TRBJ2-6): DSGVTQTPKHLITATGQRVTLRCSPRSGDLSVYWYQQSLDQGLQFLIQYYNGEERAKGNILERFSAQQFPDLHSELNLSSLELGDSALYFCASSLRSSGANVLTFGAGSRLTVL.

The table lists this clone with a few counts. The chain carries TRBV6-6 and TRBJ1-6; TRBD1 matches 7 bases. Germline-derived CDR1 and CDR2 are MNHNY and SVGAGI (reference sequence). Trimming cost V 6 bases and J 6 bases; bases outside gene matches: 8. The CDR3 length is 15 residues. The CDR3 coding sequence is TGTGCCAGCAGACTGGGGGGACAGACTAATTCACCCCTCCACTTT. Residues: CASRLGGQTNSPLHF.

The gene calls are TRBV9 and TRBJ1-2; weak D call: TRBD1 (5 bases). This CDR3 is built from 14 residues. Germline V lookup: CDR1 SGDLS, CDR2 YYNGEE. Trimming pared 6 bases from V and 4 bases from J, leaving 16 bases between. The CDR3 spells CASTPPGGGYGYTF. CDR3 nucleotide sequence: TGTGCCAGCACCCCCCCCGGGGGGGGCTATGGCTACACCTTC.

This clone was observed once. This chain joins TRBV9 and TRBJ2-6; 12 bases match TRBD2. The trim removed 0 bases at V and 0 bases at J, leaving 10 bases unmatched. In germline, CDR1 is SGDLS, CDR2 YYNGEE. The CDR3 is made up of 21 amino acids. The CDR3 reads CASSVAPRLAGAISGANVLTF. The CDR3 region has the DNA TGTGCCAGCAGCGTAGCCCCTCGACTAGCGGGAGCCATCTCTGGGGCCAACGTCCTGACTTTC. The full variable domain, in which reference TRBV9 and TRBJ2-6 provide the parts outside the CDR3, is DSGVTQTPKHLITATGQRVTLRCSPRSGDLSVYWYQQSLDQGLQFLIQYYNGEERAKGNILERFSAQQFPDLHSELNLSSLELGDSALYFCASSVAPRLAGAISGANVLTFGAGSRLTVL.